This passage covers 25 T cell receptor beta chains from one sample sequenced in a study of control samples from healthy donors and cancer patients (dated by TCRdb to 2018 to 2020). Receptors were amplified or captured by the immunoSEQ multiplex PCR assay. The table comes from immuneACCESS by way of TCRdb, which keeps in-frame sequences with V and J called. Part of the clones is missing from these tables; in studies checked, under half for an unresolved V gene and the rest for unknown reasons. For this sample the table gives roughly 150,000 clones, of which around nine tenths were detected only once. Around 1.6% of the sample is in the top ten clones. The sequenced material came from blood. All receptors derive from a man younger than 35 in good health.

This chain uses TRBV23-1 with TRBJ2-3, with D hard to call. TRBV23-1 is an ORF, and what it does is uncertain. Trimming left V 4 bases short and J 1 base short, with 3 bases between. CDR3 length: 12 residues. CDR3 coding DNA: TGCGCCAGCAGTCGACGCACAGATACGCAGTATTTT. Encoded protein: CASSRRTDTQYF.

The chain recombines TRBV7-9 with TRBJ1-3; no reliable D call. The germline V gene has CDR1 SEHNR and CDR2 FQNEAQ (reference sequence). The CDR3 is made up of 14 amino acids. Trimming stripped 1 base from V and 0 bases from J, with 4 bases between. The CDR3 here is CASSLDYSGNTIYF. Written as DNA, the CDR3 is TGTGCCAGCAGCTTAGACTACTCTGGAAACACCATATATTTT.

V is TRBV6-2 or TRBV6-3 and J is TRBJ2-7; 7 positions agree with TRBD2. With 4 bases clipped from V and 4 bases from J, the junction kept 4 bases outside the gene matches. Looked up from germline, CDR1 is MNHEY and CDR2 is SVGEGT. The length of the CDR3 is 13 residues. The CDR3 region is CASSSAGKYEQYF. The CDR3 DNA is TGTGCCAGCAGTTCAGCGGGAAAATACGAGCAGTACTTC.

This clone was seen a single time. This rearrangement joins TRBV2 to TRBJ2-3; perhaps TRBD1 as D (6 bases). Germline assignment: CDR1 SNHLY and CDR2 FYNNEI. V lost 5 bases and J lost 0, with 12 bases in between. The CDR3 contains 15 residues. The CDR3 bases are TGTGCCAGCAGTCGGGACAACTTTAGCACAGATACGCAGTATTTT. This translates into CASSRDNFSTDTQYF. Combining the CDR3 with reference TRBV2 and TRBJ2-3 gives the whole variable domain EPEVTQTPSHQVTQMGQEVILRCVPISNHLYFYWYRQILGQKVEFLVSFYNNEISEKSEIFDDQFSVERPDGSNFTLKIRSTKLEDSAMYFCASSRDNFSTDTQYFGPGTRLTVL.

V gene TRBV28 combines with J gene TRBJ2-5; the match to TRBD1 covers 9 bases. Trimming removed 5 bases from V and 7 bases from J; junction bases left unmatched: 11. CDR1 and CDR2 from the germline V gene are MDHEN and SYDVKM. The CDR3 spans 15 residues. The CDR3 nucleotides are TGTGCCAGCAGTGCACCCCGACAGGGGGTGGGGACCCAGTACTTC. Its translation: CASSAPRQGVGTQYF.

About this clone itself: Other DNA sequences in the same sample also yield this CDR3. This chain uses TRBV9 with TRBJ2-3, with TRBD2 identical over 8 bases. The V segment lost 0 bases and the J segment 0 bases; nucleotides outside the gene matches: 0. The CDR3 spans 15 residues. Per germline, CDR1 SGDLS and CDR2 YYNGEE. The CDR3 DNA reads TGTGCCAGCAGCGTAGGCGGGGGGAGCACAGATACGCAGTATTTT. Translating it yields CASSVGGGSTDTQYF.

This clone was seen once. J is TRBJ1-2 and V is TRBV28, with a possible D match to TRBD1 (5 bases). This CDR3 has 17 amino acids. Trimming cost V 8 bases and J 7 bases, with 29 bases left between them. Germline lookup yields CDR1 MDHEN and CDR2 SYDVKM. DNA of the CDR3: TGTGCCAGCTCTAGTCTAGGGTCGGGACGGACTTATAGTGGCTACACCTTC. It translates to CASSSLGSGRTYSGYTF.

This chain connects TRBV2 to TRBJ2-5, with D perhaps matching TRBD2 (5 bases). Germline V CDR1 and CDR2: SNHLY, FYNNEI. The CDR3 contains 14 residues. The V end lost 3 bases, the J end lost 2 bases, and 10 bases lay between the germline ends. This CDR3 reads CASSETGIQETQYF. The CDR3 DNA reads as TGTGCCAGCAGTGAGACGGGGATACAAGAGACCCAGTACTTC.

The CDR3 region is CAWSVTTSGGPDEQYF. CDR3 nucleotides: TGTGCCTGGAGTGTAACGACAAGCGGGGGCCCCGACGAGCAGTACTTC. The chain employs TRBV30 and TRBJ2-7; TRBD2 matches 8 bases. With V trimmed by 0 bases and J by 5 bases, 12 bases remained unmatched. Per the germline V gene, CDR1 is GTSNPN and CDR2 is SVGIG (reference sequence). The CDR3 sequence is 16 residues long.

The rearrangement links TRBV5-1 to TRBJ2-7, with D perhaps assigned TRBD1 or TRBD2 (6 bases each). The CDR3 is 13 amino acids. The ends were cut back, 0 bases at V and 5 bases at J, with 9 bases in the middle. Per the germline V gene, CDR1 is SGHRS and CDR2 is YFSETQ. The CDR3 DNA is TGCGCCAGCAGCTTGGATAGGGGGGACGAGCAGTACTTC. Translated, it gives CASSLDRGDEQYF.

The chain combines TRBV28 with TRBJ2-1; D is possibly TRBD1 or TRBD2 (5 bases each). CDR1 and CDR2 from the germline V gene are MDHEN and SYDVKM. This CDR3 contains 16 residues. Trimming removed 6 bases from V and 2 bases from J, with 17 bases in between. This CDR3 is CASRNPRGDAYNEQFF. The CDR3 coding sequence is TGTGCCAGCAGAAACCCACGGGGCGATGCCTACAATGAGCAGTTCTTC. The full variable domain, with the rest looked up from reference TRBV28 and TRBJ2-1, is DVKVTQSSRYLVKRTGEKVFLECVQDMDHENMFWYRQDPGLGLRLIYFSYDVKMKEKGDIPEGYSVSREKKERFSLILESASTNQTSMYLCASRNPRGDAYNEQFFGPGTRLTVL.

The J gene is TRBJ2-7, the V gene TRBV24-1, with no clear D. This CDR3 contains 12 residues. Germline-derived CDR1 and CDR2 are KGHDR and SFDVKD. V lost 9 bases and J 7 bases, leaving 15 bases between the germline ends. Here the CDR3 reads CATLPYRVEQYF. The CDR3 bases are TGTGCCACCCTCCCCTACCGAGTAGAGCAGTACTTC.

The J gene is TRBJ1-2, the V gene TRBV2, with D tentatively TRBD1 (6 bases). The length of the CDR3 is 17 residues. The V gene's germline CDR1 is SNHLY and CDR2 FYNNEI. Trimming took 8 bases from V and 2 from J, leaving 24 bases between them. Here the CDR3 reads CASYGEQGNEVNYGYTF. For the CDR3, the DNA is TGTGCCAGCTACGGGGAACAGGGTAATGAGGTGAACTATGGCTACACCTTC. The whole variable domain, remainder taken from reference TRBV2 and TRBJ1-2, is EPEVTQTPSHQVTQMGQEVILRCVPISNHLYFYWYRQILGQKVEFLVSFYNNEISEKSEIFDDQFSVERPDGSNFTLKIRSTKLEDSAMYFCASYGEQGNEVNYGYTFGSGTRLTVV.

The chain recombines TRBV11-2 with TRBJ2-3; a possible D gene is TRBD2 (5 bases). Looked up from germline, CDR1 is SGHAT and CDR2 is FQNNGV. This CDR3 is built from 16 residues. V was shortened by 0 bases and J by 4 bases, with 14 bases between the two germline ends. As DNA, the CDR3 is TGTGCCAGCAGCTTAGATAGACGTCTAGCAGCAGATACGCAGTATTTT. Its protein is CASSLDRRLAADTQYF. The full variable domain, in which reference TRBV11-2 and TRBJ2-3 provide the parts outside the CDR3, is EAGVAQSPRYKIIEKRQSVAFWCNPISGHATLYWYQQILGQGPKLLIQFQNNGVVDDSQLPKDRFSAERLKGVDSTLKIQPAKLEDSAVYLCASSLDRRLAADTQYFGPGTRLTVL.

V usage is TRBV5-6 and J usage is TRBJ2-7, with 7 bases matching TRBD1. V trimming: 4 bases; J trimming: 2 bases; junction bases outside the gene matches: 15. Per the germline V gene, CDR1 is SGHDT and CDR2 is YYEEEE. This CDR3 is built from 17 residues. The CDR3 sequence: CASSPTGWSIKPYEQYF. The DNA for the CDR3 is TGTGCCAGCAGCCCGACAGGGTGGTCGATTAAACCCTACGAGCAGTACTTC. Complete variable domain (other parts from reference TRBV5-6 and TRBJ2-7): DAGVTQSPTHLIKTRGQQVTLRCSPKSGHDTVSWYQQALGQGPQFIFQYYEEEERQRGNFPDRFSGHQFPNYSSELNVNALLLGDSALYLCASSPTGWSIKPYEQYFGPGTRLTVT.

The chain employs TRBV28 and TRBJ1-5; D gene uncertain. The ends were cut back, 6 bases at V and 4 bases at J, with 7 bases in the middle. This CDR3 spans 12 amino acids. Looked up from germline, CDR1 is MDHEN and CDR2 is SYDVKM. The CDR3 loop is CASRGRNQPQHF. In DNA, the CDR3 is TGTGCCAGCAGGGGAAGGAATCAGCCCCAGCATTTT.

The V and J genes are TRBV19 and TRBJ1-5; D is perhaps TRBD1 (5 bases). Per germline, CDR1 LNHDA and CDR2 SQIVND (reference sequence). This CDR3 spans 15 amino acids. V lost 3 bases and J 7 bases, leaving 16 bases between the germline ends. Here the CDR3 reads CASSIWLLGDQPQHF. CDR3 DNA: TGTGCCAGTAGTATCTGGCTATTGGGGGACCAGCCCCAGCATTTT.

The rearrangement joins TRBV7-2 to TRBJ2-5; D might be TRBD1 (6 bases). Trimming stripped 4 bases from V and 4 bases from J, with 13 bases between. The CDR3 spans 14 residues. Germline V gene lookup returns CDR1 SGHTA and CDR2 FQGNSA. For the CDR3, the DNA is TGTGCCAGCAGCTCCACAGGGCCCCGAGAGACCCAGTACTTC. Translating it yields CASSSTGPRETQYF. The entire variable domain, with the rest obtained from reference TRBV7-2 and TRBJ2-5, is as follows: GAGVSQSPSNKVTEKGKDVELRCDPISGHTALYWYRQSLGQGLEFLIYFQGNSAPDKSGLPSDRFSAERTGGSVSTLTIQRTQQEDSAVYLCASSSTGPRETQYFGPGTRLLVL.

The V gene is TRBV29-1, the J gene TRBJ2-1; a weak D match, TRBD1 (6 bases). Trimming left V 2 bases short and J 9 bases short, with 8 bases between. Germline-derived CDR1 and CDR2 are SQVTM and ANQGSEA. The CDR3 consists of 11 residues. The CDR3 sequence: CSVETGTEQFF. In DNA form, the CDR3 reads TGCAGCGTTGAAACAGGGACTGAGCAGTTCTTC.

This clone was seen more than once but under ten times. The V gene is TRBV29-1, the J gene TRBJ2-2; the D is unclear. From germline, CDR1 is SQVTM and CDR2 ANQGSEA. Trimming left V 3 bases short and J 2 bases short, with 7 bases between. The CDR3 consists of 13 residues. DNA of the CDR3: TGCAGCGTTGACGTCGATAACACCGGGGAGCTGTTTTTT. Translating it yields CSVDVDNTGELFF.

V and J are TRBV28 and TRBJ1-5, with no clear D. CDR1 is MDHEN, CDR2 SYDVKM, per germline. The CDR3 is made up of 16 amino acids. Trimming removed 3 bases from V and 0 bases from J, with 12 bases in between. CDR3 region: CASSFTTEYSNQPQHF. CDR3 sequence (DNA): TGTGCCAGCAGTTTCACGACCGAGTATAGCAATCAGCCCCAGCATTTT. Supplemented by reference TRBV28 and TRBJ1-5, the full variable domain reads DVKVTQSSRYLVKRTGEKVFLECVQDMDHENMFWYRQDPGLGLRLIYFSYDVKMKEKGDIPEGYSVSREKKERFSLILESASTNQTSMYLCASSFTTEYSNQPQHFGDGTRLSIL.

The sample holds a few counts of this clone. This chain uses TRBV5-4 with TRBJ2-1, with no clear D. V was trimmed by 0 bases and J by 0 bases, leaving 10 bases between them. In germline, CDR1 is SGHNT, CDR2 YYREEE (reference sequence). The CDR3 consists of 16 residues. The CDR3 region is CASSLAGLSSYNEQFF. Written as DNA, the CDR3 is TGTGCCAGCAGCTTGGCCGGGCTTAGCTCCTACAATGAGCAGTTCTTC.

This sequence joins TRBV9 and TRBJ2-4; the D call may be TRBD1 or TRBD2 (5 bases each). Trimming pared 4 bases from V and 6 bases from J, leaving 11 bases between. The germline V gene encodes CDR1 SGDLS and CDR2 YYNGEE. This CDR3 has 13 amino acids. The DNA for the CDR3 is TGTGCCAGCAGCTTAGGGACGGGAAACATTCAGTACTTC. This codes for CASSLGTGNIQYF.

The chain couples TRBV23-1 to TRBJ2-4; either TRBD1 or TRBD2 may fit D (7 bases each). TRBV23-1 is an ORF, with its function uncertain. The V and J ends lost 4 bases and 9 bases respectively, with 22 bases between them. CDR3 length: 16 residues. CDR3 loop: CASSLGGGGRDVIQYF. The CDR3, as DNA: TGCGCCAGCAGTCTTGGAGGGGGCGGGAGAGATGTCATTCAGTACTTC.

The CDR3 loop is CASRLSGTSGGQETQYF. The DNA of the CDR3 is TGTGCAAGTCGCTTATCCGGGACTAGCGGGGGTCAAGAGACCCAGTACTTC. This chain uses TRBV12-2 with TRBJ2-5; TRBD2 is the table's D call, not checked against the DNA. TRBV12-2 is a pseudogene locus. CDR3 size: 17 residues.